This entry describes one T cell receptor gamma chain. The record originates from a study of gamma-delta chains in newborns, infants, children. About the research overall: Innate gammadelta T cells reportedly expand polyclonally right after birth, driven by microbial exposure, per the title.

TCRdb re-called the reads via CATT. Of 900 or so gamma-chain clones in the sample, around 64% are singletons; the top ten hold under 70%. The V gene's germline CDR1 is GITISATS and CDR2 ISYDGTV (reference sequence). V shed 4 bases and J 3 bases; nucleotides not matched to a gene: 3. The CDR3 extends over 16 amino acids. This chain links TRGV9 with TRGJP. No J gene was available from TCRdb, and it was assigned here by a germline match of the DNA. The sequence derives from a child who was a newborn, infant or young child, either healthy, febrile or measles-vaccinated (not recorded which). Sequences were obtained from blood. The CDR3 sequence: CALWEKQELGKKIKVF. CDR3 in DNA: TGTGCCTTGTGGGAAAAGCAAGAGTTGGGCAAAAAAATCAAGGTATTT.